The 18 T cell receptor beta chains given below trace back to one sample, sequenced in a study of T cells in Graves' hyperthyroidism and ophthalmopathy. Amplified TCR beta CDR3 regions came from RNA transcripts. When the TCR CDR3 underwent first-round RT-PCR, the HTBI primer set was used. TCRdb recomputed calls from the multiplex PCR reads with MiXCR, one row per CDR3 protein. The sample lists about 590,000 distinct CDR3 sequences, more than 15% seen once, with 7.3% in the top ten. The source material was blood. The receptors originated from a woman in her twenties or thirties with Graves' hyperthyroidism.

This clonotype was observed at least ten times. CDR3 protein: CASSLGGAKQPQHF. CDR3 in DNA: TGTGCCAGCAGTTTGGGGGGGGCCAAACAGCCCCAGCATTTT. The V and J genes are TRBV27 and TRBJ1-5, with D perhaps TRBD1 (6 bases). This CDR3 is 14 amino acids long. Germline-derived CDR1 and CDR2 are MNHEY and SMNVEV (reference sequence). The V and J ends lost 3 bases and 7 bases respectively, with 13 bases between them.

Points on this clonotype: Since a much larger clone is just one base distant, this may be a read error. The gene calls are TRBV7-9 and TRBJ2-2; 8 bases fit TRBD1. V lost 5 bases, J lost 7 bases, and 9 bases stayed unmatched. Per germline, CDR1 SEHNR and CDR2 FQNEAQ (reference sequence). The CDR3 extends over 15 amino acids. As DNA, the CDR3 is TGTGCCAGCAGCCCACAACAGGGGGGTTTCGGGGAGCTGTTTTTT. Residues: CASSPQQGGFGELFF.

This clonotype appeared many times. V is TRBV6-2 or TRBV6-3 and J is TRBJ2-3; D is undetermined. The CDR3 extends over 15 amino acids. Germline V gene lookup returns CDR1 MNHEY and CDR2 SVGEGT. The V end lost 3 bases, the J end lost 2 bases, and 12 bases lay between the germline ends. The CDR3 DNA reads TGTGCCAGCAGTTATGGAAGTCTTCTCACAGATACGCAGTATTTT. It specifies CASSYGSLLTDTQYF.

This clonotype was seen only a few times. The chain joins TRBV6-1 to TRBJ2-7, with D perhaps TRBD2 (5 bases). CDR1 is MNHNS and CDR2 is SASEGT in the germline V gene. V gave up 3 bases and J gave up 6 bases, with 15 bases separating them. CDR3 length: 14 residues. CDR3 loop: CASSDDYHQVEQYF. CDR3 in DNA: TGTGCCAGCAGTGACGACTACCATCAGGTCGAGCAGTACTTC.

Ten or more counts support this clonotype. This chain uses TRBV27 with TRBJ2-3, with no clear D. Trimming shortened V by 1 base and J by 6 bases, and 2 bases separated the two germline ends. CDR3 size: 11 residues. Germline V gene sequence: CDR1 MNHEY, CDR2 SMNVEV (reference sequence). As DNA, the CDR3 is TGTGCCAGCAGTTTATATGATACGCAGTATTTT. The encoded protein is CASSLYDTQYF.

This clonotype was seen ten or more times. The chain joins TRBV20-1 to TRBJ2-5; 9 nucleotides line up with TRBD2. The CDR3 runs to 14 residues. Germline V gene lookup returns CDR1 DFQATT and CDR2 SNEGSKA (reference sequence). With 0 bases clipped from V and 5 bases from J, the junction kept 4 bases outside the gene matches. The CDR3 sequence: CSAREAGGRETQYF. The CDR3 nucleotides are TGCAGTGCTAGAGAAGCGGGAGGACGGGAGACCCAGTACTTC.

The V and J genes are TRBV3-1 and TRBJ1-2; 9 nucleotides line up with TRBD1. The CDR3 has 15 residues. The V gene end was trimmed by 2 bases and the J gene end by 3 bases; junction bases not matched to a gene: 4. Germline lookup yields CDR1 LGHDT and CDR2 YNNKEL (reference sequence). Written as DNA, the CDR3 is TGTGCCAGCAGCCAAACCGGGACAGGGTACTATGGCTACACCTTC. It translates to CASSQTGTGYYGYTF.

This clonotype was detected many times. The V gene is TRBV6-1, the J gene TRBJ2-3, with TRBD2 as a possible D gene (5 bases). CDR1 is MNHNS, CDR2 SASEGT, per germline. CDR3 length: 15 amino acids. Trimming took 5 bases from V and 2 from J, leaving 14 bases between them. CDR3 DNA: TGTGCCAGCAGTCAGAAGCGGATTCTCACAGATACGCAGTATTTT. Residues: CASSQKRILTDTQYF.

This clonotype occurred many times. The V and J genes are TRBV7-2 and TRBJ2-3, with 15 positions matching TRBD2. This CDR3 spans 17 amino acids. Per germline, CDR1 SGHTA and CDR2 FQGNSA. J was trimmed by 4 bases and V by 3 bases; bases with no gene match: 5. The CDR3 nucleotides are TGTGCCAGCAGCTTCGGACTAGCGGGAGGGGTCGCAGATACGCAGTATTTT. Protein: CASSFGLAGGVADTQYF.

The gene calls are TRBV19 and TRBJ1-5; TRBD1 might be the D (5 bases). Germline lookup yields CDR1 LNHDA and CDR2 SQIVND (reference sequence). This CDR3 is built from 16 residues. With 5 bases removed from V and 4 bases from J, the gap between germline ends came to 18 bases. The CDR3: CASSVGVGRANQPQHF. In DNA form, the CDR3 reads TGTGCCAGTAGTGTCGGGGTGGGCAGGGCTAATCAGCCCCAGCATTTT.

J is TRBJ1-6 and V is TRBV30, with TRBD1 as a possible D gene (5 bases). Germline CDR1 and CDR2: GTSNPN and SVGIG (reference sequence). V lost 3 bases to trimming and J lost 7 bases, with 19 bases between them. CDR3 size: 16 residues. The CDR3 here is CAWRLAGSIGNSPLHF. Written as DNA, the CDR3 is TGTGCCTGGAGGTTGGCAGGGAGTATTGGAAATTCACCCCTCCACTTT.

J is TRBJ2-7 and V is TRBV6-1; TRBD2 might be the D (5 bases). The length of the CDR3 is 16 residues. V gave up 5 bases and J gave up 4 bases, with 21 bases separating them. Germline V gene sequence: CDR1 MNHNS, CDR2 SASEGT. The DNA of the CDR3 is TGTGCCAGCAGTTACTTGGGTTTGGCTAGCAGTTACGAGCAGTACTTC. It translates to CASSYLGLASSYEQYF.

The rearrangement joins TRBV7-3 to TRBJ1-5, with TRBD1 matching over 12 bases. Trimming removed 7 bases from V and 3 bases from J; junction bases left unmatched: 13. The CDR3 consists of 18 residues. Germline V gene sequence: CDR1 SGHTA, CDR2 FQGTGA. The CDR3: CASNLGDRGLVVNQPQHF. CDR3 sequence (DNA): TGTGCCAGCAACCTCGGGGACAGGGGGCTCGTGGTCAATCAGCCCCAGCATTTT.

The rearrangement uses TRBV5-1 and TRBJ1-2; TRBD1 aligns across 8 bases. The J segment lost 7 bases and the V segment lost 4 bases, leaving 9 bases of the junction unmatched. CDR1 and CDR2 from the germline V gene are SGHRS and YFSETQ. The CDR3 is 14 amino acids. CDR3 amino acids: CASSEMDRAFGYTF. The CDR3 DNA follows: TGCGCCAGCAGCGAAATGGACAGGGCTTTTGGCTACACCTTC. Full variable domain (outside the CDR3, taken from reference TRBV5-1 and TRBJ1-2): KAGVTQTPRYLIKTRGQQVTLSCSPISGHRSVSWYQQTPGQGLQFLFEYFSETQRNKGNFPGRFSGRQFSNSRSEMNVSTLELGDSALYLCASSEMDRAFGYTFGSGTRLTVV.

The V and J genes are TRBV12-3 or TRBV12-4 and TRBJ1-1, with 8 bases aligning to TRBD1. The CDR3 is 12 residues long. Germline trimming cut 6 bases from V and 7 bases from J; bases unmatched to any gene: 4. CDR3 protein: CASSRTGLEAFF. In DNA, the CDR3 is TGTGCCAGCAGCCGGACAGGGCTTGAAGCTTTCTTT.

This clonotype has at least ten counts. This sequence joins TRBV20-1 and TRBJ2-3; 8 bases fit TRBD1. V was clipped by 6 bases and J by 3 bases; unmatched bases: 8. The germline V gene has CDR1 DFQATT and CDR2 SNEGSKA (reference sequence). This CDR3 comprises 14 residues. CDR3 in amino acids: CSAIHRDRTDTQYF. The CDR3 DNA sequence: TGCAGTGCCATCCATCGGGACAGGACAGATACGCAGTATTTT.

In this sample, this clonotype turned up many times. This rearrangement joins TRBV7-6 to TRBJ1-2; 7 bases line up with TRBD1. Germline assignment: CDR1 SGHVS and CDR2 FNYEAQ. This CDR3 spans 14 amino acids. V lost 1 base to trimming and J lost 5 bases; unmatched junction nucleotides: 4. For the CDR3, the DNA is TGTGCCAGCAGCTTAGACGGGACAGCTTATGGCTACACCTTC. Amino acid sequence: CASSLDGTAYGYTF. Full variable domain (rest looked up from reference TRBV7-6 and TRBJ1-2): GAGVSQSPRYKVTKRGQDVALRCDPISGHVSLYWYRQALGQGPEFLTYFNYEAQQDKSGLPNDRFSAERPEGSISTLTIQRTEQRDSAMYRCASSLDGTAYGYTFGSGTRLTVV.

The V and J genes are TRBV6-1 and TRBJ1-2; possible D gene TRBD1, 5 bases. Deletions cut 5 bases from V and 6 bases from J, with 10 bases between. This CDR3 region has 12 residues. The germline V gene has CDR1 MNHNS and CDR2 SASEGT. The CDR3 reads CASSRGNHGYTF. The CDR3 DNA reads as TGTGCCAGCAGTCGGGGCAACCATGGCTACACCTTC.